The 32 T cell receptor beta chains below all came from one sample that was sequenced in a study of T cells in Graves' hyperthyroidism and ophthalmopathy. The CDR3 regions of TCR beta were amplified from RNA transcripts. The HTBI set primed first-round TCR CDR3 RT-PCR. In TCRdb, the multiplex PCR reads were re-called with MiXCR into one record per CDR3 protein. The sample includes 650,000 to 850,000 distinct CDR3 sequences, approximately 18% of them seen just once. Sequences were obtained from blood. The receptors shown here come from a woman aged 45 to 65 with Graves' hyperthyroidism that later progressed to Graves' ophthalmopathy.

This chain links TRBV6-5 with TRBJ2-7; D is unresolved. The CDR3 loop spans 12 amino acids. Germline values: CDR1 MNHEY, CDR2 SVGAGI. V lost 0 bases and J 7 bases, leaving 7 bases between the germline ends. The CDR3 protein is CASSYSLGEQYF. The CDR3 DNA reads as TGTGCCAGCAGTTACTCGTTGGGGGAGCAGTACTTC.

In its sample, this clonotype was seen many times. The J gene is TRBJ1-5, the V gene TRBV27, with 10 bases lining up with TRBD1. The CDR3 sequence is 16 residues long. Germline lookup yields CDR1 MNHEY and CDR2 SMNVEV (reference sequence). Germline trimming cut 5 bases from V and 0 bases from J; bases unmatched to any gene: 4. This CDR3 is CASSRGTGDSNQPQHF. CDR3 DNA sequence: TGTGCCAGCAGTAGGGGGACAGGGGATAGCAATCAGCCCCAGCATTTT.

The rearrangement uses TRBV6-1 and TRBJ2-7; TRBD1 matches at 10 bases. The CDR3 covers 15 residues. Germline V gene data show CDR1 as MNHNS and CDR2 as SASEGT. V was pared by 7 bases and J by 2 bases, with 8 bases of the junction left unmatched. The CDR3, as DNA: TGTGCCAGCAACGCCCGAGGGACAGGGGCCTACGAGCAGTACTTC. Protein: CASNARGTGAYEQYF.

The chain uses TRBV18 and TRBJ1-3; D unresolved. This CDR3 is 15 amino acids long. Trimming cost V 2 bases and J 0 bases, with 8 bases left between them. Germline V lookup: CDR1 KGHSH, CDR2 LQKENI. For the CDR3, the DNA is TGTGCCAGCTCACCAGAGGTAGACTCTGGAAACACCATATATTTT. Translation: CASSPEVDSGNTIYF. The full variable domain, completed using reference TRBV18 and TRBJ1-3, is NAGVMQNPRHLVRRRGQEARLRCSPMKGHSHVYWYRQLPEEGLKFMVYLQKENIIDESGMPKERFSAEFPKEGPSILRIQQVVRGDSAAYFCASSPEVDSGNTIYFGEGSWLTVV.

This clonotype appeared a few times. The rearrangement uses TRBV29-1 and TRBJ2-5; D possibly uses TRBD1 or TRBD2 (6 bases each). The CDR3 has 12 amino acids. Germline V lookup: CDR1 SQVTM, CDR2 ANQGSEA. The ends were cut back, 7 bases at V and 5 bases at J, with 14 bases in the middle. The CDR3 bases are TGCAGCGCTGACCGGGGGCGGGAGACCCAGTACTTC. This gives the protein CSADRGRETQYF. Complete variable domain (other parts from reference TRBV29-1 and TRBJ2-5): SAVISQKPSRDICQRGTSLTIQCQVDSQVTMMFWYRQQPGQSLTLIATANQGSEATYESGFVIDKFPISRPNLTFSTLTVSNMSPEDSSIYLCSADRGRETQYFGPGTRLLVL.

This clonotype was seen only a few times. The CDR3 loop reads CASSEVGRQETQYF. The CDR3 region has the DNA TGCGCCAGCAGTGAGGTAGGACGGCAAGAGACCCAGTACTTC. The V gene is TRBV10-2, the J gene TRBJ2-5; D uncertain. Trimming cost V 2 bases and J 2 bases, with 9 bases left between them. In germline, CDR1 is WSHSY, CDR2 SAAADI. The CDR3 is 14 amino acids.

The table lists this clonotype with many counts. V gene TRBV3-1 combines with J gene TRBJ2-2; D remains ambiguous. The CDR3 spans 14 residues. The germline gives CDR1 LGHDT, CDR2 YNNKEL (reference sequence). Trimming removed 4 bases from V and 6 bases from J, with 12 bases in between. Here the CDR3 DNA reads TGTGCCAGCAGCCCCGGCGACGGGCCCGGGGAGCTGTTTTTT. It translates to CASSPGDGPGELFF.

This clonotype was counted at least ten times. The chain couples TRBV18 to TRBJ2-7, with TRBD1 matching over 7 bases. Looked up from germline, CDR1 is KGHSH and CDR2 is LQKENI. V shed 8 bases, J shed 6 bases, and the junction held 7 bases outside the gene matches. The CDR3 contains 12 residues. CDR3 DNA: TGTGCCAGCGGGACAGATAGAGTCGAGCAGTACTTC. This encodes CASGTDRVEQYF. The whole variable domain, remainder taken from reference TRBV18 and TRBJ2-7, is NAGVMQNPRHLVRRRGQEARLRCSPMKGHSHVYWYRQLPEEGLKFMVYLQKENIIDESGMPKERFSAEFPKEGPSILRIQQVVRGDSAAYFCASGTDRVEQYFGPGTRLTVT.

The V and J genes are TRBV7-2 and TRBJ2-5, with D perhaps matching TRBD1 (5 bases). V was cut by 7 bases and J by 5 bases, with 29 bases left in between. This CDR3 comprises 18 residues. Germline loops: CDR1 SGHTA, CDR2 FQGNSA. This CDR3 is CASTHPIGAAGSRETQYF. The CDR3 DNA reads TGTGCCAGCACCCACCCGATAGGGGCGGCAGGGTCACGGGAGACCCAGTACTTC.

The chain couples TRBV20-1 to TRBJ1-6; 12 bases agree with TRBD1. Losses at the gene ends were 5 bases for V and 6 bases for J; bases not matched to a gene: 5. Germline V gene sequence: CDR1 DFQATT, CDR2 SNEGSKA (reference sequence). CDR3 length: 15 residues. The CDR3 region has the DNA TGCAGTGCTCGAACGGGACAGGGGGCTAATTCACCCCTCCACTTT. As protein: CSARTGQGANSPLHF.

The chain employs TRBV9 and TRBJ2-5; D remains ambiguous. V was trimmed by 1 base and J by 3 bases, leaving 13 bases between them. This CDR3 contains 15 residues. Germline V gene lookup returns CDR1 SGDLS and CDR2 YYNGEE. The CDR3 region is CASSVFRAGEETQYF. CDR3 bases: TGTGCCAGCAGCGTATTCAGAGCAGGCGAAGAGACCCAGTACTTC.

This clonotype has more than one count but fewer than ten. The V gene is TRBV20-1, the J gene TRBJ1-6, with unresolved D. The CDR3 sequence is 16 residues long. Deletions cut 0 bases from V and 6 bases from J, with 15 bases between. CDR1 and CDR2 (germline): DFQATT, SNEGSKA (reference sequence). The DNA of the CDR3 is TGCAGTGCTAGAGATTTGGTTTACTCCCCTAATTCACCCCTCCACTTT. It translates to CSARDLVYSPNSPLHF.

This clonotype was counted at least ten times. CDR3: CASSVQGISYEQYF. The CDR3 nucleotides read TGTGCCAGCAGCGTACAGGGAATTTCCTACGAGCAGTACTTC. The chain uses TRBV11-2 and TRBJ2-7; D might be TRBD1 (6 bases). CDR3 length equals 14 residues. CDR1 is SGHAT and CDR2 is FQNNGV in the germline V gene. The V end was cut by 5 bases, the J end by 1 base, with 12 bases between. The full variable domain, rest sourced from reference TRBV11-2 and TRBJ2-7, is EAGVAQSPRYKIIEKRQSVAFWCNPISGHATLYWYQQILGQGPKLLIQFQNNGVVDDSQLPKDRFSAERLKGVDSTLKIQPAKLEDSAVYLCASSVQGISYEQYFGPGTRLTVT.

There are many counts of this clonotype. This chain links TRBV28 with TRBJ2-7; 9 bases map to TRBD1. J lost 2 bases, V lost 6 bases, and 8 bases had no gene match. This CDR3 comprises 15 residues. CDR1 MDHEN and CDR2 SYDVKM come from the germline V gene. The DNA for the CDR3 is TGTGCCAGCAGATCCACAGGGGGCACGGCCTACGAGCAGTACTTC. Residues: CASRSTGGTAYEQYF.

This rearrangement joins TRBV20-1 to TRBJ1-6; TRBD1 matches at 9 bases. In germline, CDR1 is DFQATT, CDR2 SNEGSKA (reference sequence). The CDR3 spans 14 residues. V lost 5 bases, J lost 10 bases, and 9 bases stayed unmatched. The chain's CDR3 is CSASGRDRVSPLHF. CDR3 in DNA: TGCAGTGCTTCAGGCCGGGACAGGGTATCACCCCTCCACTTT.

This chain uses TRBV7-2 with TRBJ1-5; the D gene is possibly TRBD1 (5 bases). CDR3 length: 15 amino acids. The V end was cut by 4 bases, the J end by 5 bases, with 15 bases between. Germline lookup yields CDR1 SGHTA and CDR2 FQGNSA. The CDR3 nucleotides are TGTGCCAGCAGCTACCGGCTGGGGACCCATCAGCCCCAGCATTTT. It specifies CASSYRLGTHQPQHF.

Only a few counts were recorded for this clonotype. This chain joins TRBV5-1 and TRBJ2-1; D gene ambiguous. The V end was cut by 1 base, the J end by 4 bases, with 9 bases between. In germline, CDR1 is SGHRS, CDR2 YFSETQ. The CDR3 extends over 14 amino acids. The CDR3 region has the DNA TGCGCCAGCAGCTTGACCTCCCCTTACAATGAGCAGTTCTTC. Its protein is CASSLTSPYNEQFF.

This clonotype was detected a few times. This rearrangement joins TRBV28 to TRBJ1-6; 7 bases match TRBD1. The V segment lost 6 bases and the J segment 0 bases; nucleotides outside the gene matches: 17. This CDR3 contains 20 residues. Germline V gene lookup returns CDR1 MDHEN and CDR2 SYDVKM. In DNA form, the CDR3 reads TGTGCCAGCAGCGGTTGGCTTGGCAGGGGGACTAGCTCCTATAATTCACCCCTCCACTTT. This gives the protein CASSGWLGRGTSSYNSPLHF.

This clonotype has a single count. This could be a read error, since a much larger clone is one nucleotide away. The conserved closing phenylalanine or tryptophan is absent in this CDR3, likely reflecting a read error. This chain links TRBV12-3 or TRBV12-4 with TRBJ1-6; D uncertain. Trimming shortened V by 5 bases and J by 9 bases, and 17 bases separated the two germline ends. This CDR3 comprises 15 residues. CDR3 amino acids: CASSETPGGGSPLHS. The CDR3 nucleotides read TGTGCCAGCAGTGAAACCCCGGGAGGTGGTTCACCCCTCCACTCT.

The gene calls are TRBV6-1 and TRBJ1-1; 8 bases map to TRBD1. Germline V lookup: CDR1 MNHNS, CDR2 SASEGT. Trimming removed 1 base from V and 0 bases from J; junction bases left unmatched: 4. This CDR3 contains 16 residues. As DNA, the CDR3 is TGTGCCAGCAGTGAAGTCCCAGGGGGCTTGAACACTGAAGCTTTCTTT. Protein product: CASSEVPGGLNTEAFF.

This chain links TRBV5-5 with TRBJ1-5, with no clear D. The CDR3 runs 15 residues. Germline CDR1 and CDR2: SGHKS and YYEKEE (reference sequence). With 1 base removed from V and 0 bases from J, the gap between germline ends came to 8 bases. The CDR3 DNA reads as TGTGCCAGCAGCTTGATACACAATAGCAATCAGCCCCAGCATTTT. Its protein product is CASSLIHNSNQPQHF.

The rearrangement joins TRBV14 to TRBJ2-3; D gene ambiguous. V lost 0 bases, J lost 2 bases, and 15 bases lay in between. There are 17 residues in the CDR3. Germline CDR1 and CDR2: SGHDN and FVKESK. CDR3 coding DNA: TGTGCCAGCAGCCAAGAAGGGAACTTAACGGACACAGATACGCAGTATTTT. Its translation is CASSQEGNLTDTDTQYF.

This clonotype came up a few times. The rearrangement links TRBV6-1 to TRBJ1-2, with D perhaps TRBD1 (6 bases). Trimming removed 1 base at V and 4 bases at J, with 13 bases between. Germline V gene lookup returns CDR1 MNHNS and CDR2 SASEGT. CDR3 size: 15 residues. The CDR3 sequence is CASSEEDSSFYGYTF. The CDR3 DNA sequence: TGTGCCAGCAGTGAAGAGGACAGTAGTTTCTATGGCTACACCTTC.

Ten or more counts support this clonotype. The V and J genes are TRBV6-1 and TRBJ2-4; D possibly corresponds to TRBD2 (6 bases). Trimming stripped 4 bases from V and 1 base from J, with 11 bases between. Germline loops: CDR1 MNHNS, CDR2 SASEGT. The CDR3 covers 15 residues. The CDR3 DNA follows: TGTGCCAGCAGTGTCCTGGGGAGGGCCAAAAACATTCAGTACTTC. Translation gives CASSVLGRAKNIQYF.

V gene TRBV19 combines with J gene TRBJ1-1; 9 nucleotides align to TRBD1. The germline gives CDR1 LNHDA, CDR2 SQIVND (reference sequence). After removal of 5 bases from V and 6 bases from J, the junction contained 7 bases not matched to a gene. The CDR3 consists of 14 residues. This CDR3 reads CASSLWDRAPEAFF. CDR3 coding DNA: TGTGCCAGTAGTCTGTGGGACAGGGCCCCTGAAGCTTTCTTT.

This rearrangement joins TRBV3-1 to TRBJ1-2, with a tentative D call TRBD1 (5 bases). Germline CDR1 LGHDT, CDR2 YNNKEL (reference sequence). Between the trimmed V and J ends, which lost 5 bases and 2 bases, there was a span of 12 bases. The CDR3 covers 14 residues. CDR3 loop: CASSAGTGNYGYTF. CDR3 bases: TGTGCCAGCAGCGCTGGGACGGGGAACTATGGCTACACCTTC.

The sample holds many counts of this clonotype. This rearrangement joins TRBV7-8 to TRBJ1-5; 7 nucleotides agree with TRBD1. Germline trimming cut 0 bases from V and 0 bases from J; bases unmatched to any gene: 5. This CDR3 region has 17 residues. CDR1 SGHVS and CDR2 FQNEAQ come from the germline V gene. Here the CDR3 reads CASSLARDRTSNQPQHF. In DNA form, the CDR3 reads TGTGCCAGCAGCTTAGCCCGGGACAGAACTAGCAATCAGCCCCAGCATTTT. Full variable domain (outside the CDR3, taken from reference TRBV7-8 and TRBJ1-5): GAGVSQSPRYKVAKRGQDVALRCDPISGHVSLFWYQQALGQGPEFLTYFQNEAQLDKSGLPSDRFFAERPEGSVSTLKIQRTQQEDSAVYLCASSLARDRTSNQPQHFGDGTRLSIL.

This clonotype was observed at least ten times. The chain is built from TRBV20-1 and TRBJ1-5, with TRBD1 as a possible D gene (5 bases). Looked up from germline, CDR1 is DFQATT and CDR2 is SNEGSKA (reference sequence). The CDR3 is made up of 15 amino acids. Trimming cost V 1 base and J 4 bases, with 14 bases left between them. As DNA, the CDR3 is TGCAGTGCTAGAGCTACAGGTCCGAAAAATCAGCCCCAGCATTTT. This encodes CSARATGPKNQPQHF.

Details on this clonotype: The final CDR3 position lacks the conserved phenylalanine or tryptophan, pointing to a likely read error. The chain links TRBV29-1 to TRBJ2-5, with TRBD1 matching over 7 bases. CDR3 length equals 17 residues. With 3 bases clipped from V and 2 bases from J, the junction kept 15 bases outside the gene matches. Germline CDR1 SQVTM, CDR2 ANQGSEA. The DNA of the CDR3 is TGCAGCGTTGAGTCAGGGGGTACAACCCAATATCAAGAGACCCAGTACGTC. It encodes CSVESGGTTQYQETQYV.

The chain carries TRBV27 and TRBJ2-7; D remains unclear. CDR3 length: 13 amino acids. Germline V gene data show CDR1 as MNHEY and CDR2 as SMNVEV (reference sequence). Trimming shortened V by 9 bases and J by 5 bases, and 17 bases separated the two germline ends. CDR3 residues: CASSNGLAHEQYF. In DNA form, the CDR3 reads TGTGCCAGTAGCAACGGTCTGGCCCACGAGCAGTACTTC.

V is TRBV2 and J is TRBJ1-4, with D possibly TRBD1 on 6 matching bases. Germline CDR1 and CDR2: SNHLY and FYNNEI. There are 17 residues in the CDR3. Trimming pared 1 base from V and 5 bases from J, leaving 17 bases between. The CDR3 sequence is CASSEGPMRGGNEKLFF. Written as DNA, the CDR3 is TGTGCCAGCAGTGAAGGTCCAATGAGGGGGGGCAATGAAAAACTGTTTTTT.

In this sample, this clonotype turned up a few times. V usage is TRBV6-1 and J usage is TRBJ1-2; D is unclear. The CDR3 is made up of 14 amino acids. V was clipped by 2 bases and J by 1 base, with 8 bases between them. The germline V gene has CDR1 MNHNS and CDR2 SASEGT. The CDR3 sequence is CASSENSDNYGYTF. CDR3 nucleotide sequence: TGTGCCAGCAGTGAAAACAGCGATAACTATGGCTACACCTTC.